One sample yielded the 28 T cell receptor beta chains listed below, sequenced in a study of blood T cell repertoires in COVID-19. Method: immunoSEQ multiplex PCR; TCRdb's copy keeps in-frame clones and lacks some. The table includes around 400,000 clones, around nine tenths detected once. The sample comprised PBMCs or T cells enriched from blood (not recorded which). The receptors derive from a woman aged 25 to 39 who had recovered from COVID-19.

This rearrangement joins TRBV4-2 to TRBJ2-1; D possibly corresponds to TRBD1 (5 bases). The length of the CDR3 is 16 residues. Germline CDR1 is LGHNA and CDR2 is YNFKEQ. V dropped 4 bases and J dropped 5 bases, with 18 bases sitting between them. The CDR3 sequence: CASSLNVQGSDNEQFF. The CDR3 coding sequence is TGTGCCAGCAGCCTCAACGTCCAGGGATCGGACAATGAGCAGTTCTTC.

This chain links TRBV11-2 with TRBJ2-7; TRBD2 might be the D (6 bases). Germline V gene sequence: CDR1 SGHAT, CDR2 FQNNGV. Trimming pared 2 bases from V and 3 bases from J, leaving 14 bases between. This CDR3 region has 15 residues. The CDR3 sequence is CASSLLAANLYEQYF. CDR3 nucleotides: TGTGCCAGCAGCTTATTAGCGGCGAACCTCTACGAGCAGTACTTC.

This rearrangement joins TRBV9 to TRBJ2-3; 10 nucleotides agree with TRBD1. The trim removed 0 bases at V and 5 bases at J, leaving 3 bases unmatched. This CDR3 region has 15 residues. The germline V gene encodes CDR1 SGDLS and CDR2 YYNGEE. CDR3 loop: CASSVDRDRGDTQYF. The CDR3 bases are TGTGCCAGCAGCGTAGATCGGGACAGGGGAGATACGCAGTATTTT.

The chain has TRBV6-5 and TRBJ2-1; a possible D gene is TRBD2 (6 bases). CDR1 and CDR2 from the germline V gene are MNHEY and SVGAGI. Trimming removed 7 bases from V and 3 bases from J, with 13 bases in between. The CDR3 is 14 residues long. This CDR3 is CASTPWRDYNEQFF. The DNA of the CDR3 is TGTGCCAGCACCCCCTGGCGGGACTACAATGAGCAGTTCTTC.

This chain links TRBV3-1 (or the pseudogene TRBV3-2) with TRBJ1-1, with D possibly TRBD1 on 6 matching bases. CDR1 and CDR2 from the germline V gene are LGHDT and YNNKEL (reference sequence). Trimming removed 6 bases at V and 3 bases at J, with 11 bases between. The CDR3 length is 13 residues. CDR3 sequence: CASSKGGYTEAFF. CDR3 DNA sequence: TGTGCCAGCAGTAAGGGGGGGTACACTGAAGCTTTCTTT.

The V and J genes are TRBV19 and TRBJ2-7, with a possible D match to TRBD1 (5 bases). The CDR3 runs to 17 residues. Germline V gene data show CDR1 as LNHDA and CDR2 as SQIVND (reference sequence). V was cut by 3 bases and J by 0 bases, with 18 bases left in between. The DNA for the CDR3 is TGTGCCAGTAGTATGGCCACTCCGGACACCTACTCCTACGAGCAGTACTTC. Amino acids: CASSMATPDTYSYEQYF.

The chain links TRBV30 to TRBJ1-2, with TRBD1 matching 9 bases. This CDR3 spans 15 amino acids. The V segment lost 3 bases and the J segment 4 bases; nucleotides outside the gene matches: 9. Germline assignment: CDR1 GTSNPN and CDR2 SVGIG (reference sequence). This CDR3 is CAWRSPETGGYGYTF. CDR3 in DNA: TGTGCCTGGAGATCCCCCGAGACAGGGGGCTATGGCTACACCTTC.

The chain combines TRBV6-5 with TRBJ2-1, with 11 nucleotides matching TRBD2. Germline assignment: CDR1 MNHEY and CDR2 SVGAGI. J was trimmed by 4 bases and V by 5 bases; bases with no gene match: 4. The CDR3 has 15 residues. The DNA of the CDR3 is TGTGCCAGCAGTCCGGGACTAGCGGATTACAATGAGCAGTTCTTC. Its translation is CASSPGLADYNEQFF.

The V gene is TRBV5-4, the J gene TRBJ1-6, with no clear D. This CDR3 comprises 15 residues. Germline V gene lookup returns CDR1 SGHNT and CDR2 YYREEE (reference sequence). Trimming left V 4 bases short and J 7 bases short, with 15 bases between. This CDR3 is CASSLLATGNSPLHF. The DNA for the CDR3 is TGTGCCAGCAGCCTCCTAGCCACGGGGAATTCACCCCTCCACTTT.

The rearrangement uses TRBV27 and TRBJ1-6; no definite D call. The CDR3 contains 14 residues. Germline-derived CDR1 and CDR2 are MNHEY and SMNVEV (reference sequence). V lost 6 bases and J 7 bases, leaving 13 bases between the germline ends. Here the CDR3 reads CASSPRGRNSPLHF. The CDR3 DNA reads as TGTGCCAGCAGCCCACGGGGAAGAAATTCACCCCTCCACTTT.

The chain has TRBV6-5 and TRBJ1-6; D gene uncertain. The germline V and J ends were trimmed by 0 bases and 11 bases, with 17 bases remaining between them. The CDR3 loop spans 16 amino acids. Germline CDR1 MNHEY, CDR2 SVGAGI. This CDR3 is CASSYSGRLEKPPLHF. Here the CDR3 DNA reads TGTGCCAGCAGTTACTCGGGCCGGCTTGAAAAACCACCCCTCCACTTT.

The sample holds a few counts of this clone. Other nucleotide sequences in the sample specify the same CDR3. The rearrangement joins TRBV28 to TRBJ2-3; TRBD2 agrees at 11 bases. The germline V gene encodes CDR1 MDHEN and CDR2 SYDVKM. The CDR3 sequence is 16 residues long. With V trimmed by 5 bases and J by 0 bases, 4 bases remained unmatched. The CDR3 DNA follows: TGTGCCAGCAGTCTCTGGACTAGCGGGAGCACAGATACGCAGTATTTT. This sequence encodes CASSLWTSGSTDTQYF.

The CDR3 DNA reads TGTGCCACCAGCAGACTACACGGACAGGGAAACACTGAAGCTTTCTTT. Its protein is CATSRLHGQGNTEAFF. The J gene is TRBJ1-1, the V gene TRBV15, with 8 positions matching TRBD1. The trim removed 2 bases at V and 2 bases at J, leaving 7 bases unmatched. Germline V gives CDR1 LNHNV, CDR2 YYDKDF (reference sequence). The length of the CDR3 is 16 residues.

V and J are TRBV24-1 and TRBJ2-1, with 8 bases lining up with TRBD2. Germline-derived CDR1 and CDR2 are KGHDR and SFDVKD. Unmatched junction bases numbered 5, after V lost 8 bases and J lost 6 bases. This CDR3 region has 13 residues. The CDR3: CATTGGPSNEQFF. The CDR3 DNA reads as TGTGCCACCACGGGAGGGCCCTCCAATGAGCAGTTCTTC.

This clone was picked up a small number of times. In nucleotides, the CDR3 is TGCGCCAGCAGCCTCGCGGGACAGGGGATCTACGAGCAGTACTTC. Translation gives CASSLAGQGIYEQYF. The rearrangement joins TRBV4-1 to TRBJ2-7; 10 nucleotides align to TRBD1. The germline V gene encodes CDR1 MGHRA and CDR2 YSYEKL. This CDR3 comprises 15 residues. J was trimmed by 3 bases and V by 4 bases; bases with no gene match: 6.

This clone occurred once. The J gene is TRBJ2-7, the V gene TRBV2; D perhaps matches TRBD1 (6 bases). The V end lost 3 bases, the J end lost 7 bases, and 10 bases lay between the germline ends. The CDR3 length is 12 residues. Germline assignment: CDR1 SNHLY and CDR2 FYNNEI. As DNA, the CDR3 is TGTGCCAGCAGTGAGGTAGGGGGAGAGCAGTACTTC. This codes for CASSEVGGEQYF.

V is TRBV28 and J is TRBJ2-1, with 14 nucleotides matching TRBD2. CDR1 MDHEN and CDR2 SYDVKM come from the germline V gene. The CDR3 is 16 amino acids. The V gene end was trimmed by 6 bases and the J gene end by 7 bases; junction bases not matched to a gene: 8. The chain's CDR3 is CASSRLAGGRSNEQFF. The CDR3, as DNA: TGTGCCAGCAGCAGACTAGCGGGAGGGAGATCGAATGAGCAGTTCTTC.

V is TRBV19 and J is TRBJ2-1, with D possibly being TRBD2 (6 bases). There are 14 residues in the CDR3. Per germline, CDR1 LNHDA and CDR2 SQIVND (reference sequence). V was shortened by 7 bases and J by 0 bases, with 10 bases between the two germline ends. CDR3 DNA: TGTGCCAGTAAGGAGGGGAGCTCCTACAATGAGCAGTTCTTC. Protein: CASKEGSSYNEQFF.

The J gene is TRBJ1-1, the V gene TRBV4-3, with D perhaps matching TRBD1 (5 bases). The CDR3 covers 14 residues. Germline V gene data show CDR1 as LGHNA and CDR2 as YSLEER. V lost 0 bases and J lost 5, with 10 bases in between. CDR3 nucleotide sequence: TGCGCCAGCAGCCAAGATTGGGGGGTAACTGAAGCTTTCTTT. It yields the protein CASSQDWGVTEAFF.

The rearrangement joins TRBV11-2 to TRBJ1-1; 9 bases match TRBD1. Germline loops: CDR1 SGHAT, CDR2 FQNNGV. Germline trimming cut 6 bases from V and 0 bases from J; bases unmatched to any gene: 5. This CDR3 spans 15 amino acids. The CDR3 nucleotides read TGTGCCAGCAGTCGAAGACAGGGGGTGAACACTGAAGCTTTCTTT. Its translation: CASSRRQGVNTEAFF.

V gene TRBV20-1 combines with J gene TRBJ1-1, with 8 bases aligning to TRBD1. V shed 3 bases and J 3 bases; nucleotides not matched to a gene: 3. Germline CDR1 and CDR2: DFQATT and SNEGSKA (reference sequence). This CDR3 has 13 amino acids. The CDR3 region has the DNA TGCAGTGCTAGTTCGGACAGGGACACTGAAGCTTTCTTT. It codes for CSASSDRDTEAFF.

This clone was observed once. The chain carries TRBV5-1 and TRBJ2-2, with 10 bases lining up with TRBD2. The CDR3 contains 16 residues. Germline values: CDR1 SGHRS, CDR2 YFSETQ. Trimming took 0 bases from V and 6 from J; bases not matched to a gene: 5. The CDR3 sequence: CASSLAAGGQSGELFF. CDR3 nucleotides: TGCGCCAGCAGCTTGGCAGCGGGGGGGCAATCCGGGGAGCTGTTTTTT.

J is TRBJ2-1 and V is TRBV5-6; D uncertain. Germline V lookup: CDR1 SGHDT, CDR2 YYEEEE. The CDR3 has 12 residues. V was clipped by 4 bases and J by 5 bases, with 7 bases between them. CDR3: CASSPTDNEQFF. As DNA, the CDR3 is TGTGCCAGCAGCCCTACCGACAATGAGCAGTTCTTC.

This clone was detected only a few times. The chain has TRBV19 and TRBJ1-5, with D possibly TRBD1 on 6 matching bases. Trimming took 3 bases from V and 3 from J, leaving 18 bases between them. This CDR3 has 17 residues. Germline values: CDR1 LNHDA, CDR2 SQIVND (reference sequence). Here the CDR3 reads CASSIPIRTAINQPQHF. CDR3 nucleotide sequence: TGTGCCAGTAGTATCCCTATCCGGACAGCGATCAATCAGCCCCAGCATTTT.

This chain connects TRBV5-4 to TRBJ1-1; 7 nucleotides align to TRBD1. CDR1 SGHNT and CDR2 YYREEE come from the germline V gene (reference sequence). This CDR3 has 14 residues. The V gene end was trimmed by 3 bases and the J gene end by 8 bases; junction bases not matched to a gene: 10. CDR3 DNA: TGTGCCAGCAGCTCTCGACAGGGAATCGCGGAAGCTTTCTTT. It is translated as CASSSRQGIAEAFF.

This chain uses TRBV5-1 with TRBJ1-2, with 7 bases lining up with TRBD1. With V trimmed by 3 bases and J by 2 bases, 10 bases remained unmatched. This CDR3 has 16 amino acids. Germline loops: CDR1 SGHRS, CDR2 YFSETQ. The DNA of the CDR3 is TGCGCCAGCAGCTCAGGAAGGGACAGTGGAAACTATGGCTACACCTTC. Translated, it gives CASSSGRDSGNYGYTF. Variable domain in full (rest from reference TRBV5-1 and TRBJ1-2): KAGVTQTPRYLIKTRGQQVTLSCSPISGHRSVSWYQQTPGQGLQFLFEYFSETQRNKGNFPGRFSGRQFSNSRSEMNVSTLELGDSALYLCASSSGRDSGNYGYTFGSGTRLTVV.

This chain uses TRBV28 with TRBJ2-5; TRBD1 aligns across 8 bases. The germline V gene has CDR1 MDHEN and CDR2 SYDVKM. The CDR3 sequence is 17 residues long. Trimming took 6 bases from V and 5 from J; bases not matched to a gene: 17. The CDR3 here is CASRPIPGDRGWETQYF. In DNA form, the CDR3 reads TGTGCCAGCAGACCAATACCCGGCGACAGGGGATGGGAGACCCAGTACTTC.

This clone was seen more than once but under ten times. The CDR3 DNA reads as TGTGCCAGCAGCTTAGGGGCCGGGACAGGGTACGCTTTCTTT. Amino acid sequence: CASSLGAGTGYAFF. The rearrangement uses TRBV7-2 and TRBJ1-1, with 9 bases identical to TRBD1. CDR3 size: 14 residues. V lost 1 base to trimming and J lost 11 bases; unmatched junction nucleotides: 8. CDR1 SGHTA and CDR2 FQGNSA come from the germline V gene.